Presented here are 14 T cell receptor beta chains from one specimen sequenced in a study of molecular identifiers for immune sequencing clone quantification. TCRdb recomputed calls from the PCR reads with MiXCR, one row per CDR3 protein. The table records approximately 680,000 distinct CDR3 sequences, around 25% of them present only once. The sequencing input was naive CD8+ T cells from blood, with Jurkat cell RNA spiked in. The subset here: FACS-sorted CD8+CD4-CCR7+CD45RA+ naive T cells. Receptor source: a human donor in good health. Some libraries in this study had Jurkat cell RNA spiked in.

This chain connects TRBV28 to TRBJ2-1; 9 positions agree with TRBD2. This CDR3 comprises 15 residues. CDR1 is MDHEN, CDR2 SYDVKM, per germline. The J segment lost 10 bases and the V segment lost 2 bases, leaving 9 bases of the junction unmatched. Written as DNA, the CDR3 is TGTGCCAGCAGTTTAGGCGGGAGGGCCGTCGACGAGCAGTTCTTC. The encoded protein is CASSLGGRAVDEQFF.

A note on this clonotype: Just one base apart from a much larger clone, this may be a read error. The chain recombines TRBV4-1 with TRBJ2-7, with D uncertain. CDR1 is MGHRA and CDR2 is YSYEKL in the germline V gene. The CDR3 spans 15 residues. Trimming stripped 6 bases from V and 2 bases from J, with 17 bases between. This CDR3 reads CASRFDEAGPYEQYF. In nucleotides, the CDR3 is TGCGCCAGCAGATTTGACGAAGCCGGGCCCTACGAGCAGTACTTC.

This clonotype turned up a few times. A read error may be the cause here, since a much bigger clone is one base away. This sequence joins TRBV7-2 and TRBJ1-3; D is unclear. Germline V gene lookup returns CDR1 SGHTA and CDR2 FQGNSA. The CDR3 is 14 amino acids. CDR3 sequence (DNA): TGTGCCAGCAGCTTAATGAACTCTGGAAACACCATGTATTTT. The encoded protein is CASSLMNSGNTMYF.

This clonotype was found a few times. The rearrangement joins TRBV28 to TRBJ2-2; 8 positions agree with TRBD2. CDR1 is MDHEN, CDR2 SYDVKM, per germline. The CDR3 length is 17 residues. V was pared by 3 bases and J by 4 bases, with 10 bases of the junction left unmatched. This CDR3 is CASSLVLAGGSTGELFF. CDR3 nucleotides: TGTGCCAGCAGTTTGGTATTGGCGGGAGGAAGCACCGGGGAGCTGTTTTTT.

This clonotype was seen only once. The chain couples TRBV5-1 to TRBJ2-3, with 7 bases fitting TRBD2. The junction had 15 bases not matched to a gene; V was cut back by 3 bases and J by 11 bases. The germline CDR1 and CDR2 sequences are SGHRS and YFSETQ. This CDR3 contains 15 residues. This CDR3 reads CASSSPGGSKARQYF. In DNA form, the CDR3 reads TGCGCCAGCAGCTCACCGGGGGGAAGTAAAGCTCGGCAGTATTTT.

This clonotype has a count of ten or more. CDR3 protein: CAWGPSYNEQFF. As DNA, the CDR3 is TGTGCCTGGGGACCCTCCTACAATGAGCAGTTCTTC. This chain connects TRBV30 to TRBJ2-1; D gene unclear. V dropped 5 bases and J dropped 0 bases, with 5 bases sitting between them. CDR3 length: 12 amino acids. Germline V lookup: CDR1 GTSNPN, CDR2 SVGIG (reference sequence).

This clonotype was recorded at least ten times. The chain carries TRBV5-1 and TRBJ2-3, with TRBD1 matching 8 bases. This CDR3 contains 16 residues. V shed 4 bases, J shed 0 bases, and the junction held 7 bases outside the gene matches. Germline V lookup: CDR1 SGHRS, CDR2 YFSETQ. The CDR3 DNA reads TGCGCCAGCAGCCTGACAGGGGTTTGGAGCACAGATACGCAGTATTTT. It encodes CASSLTGVWSTDTQYF.

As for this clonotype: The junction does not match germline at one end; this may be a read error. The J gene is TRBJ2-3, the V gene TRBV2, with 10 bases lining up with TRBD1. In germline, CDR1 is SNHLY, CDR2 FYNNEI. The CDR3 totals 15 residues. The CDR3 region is CASSPRQGATDTQCF. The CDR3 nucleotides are TGTGCCAGCAGTCCAAGACAGGGGGCTACAGATACGCAGTGTTTT.

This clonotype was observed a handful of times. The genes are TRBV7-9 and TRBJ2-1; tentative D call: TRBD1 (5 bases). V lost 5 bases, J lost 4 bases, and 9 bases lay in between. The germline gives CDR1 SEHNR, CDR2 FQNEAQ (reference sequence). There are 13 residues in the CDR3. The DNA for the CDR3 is TGTGCCAGCAGCGGGGCGGAATACAATGAGCAGTTCTTC. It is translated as CASSGAEYNEQFF. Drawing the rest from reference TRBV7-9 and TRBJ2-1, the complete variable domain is DTGVSQNPRHKITKRGQNVTFRCDPISEHNRLYWYRQTLGQGPEFLTYFQNEAQLEKSRLLSDRFSAERPKGSFSTLEIQRTEQGDSAMYLCASSGAEYNEQFFGPGTRLTVL.

The CDR3 loop is CASSQEGPKLYNEQFF. The DNA of the CDR3 is TGCGCCAGCAGCCAAGAGGGGCCGAAACTTTACAATGAGCAGTTCTTC. The chain uses TRBV4-1 and TRBJ2-1, with D possibly matching TRBD1 (5 bases). The CDR3 sequence is 16 residues long. The V and J ends lost 0 bases and 4 bases respectively, with 13 bases between them. The germline V gene has CDR1 MGHRA and CDR2 YSYEKL.

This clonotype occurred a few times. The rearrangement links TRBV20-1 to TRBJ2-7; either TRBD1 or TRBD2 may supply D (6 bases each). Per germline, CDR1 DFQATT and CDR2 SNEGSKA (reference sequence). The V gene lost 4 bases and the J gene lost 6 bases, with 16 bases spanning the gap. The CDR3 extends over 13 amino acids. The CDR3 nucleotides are TGCAGTGCTACACCGGGGGCTCCGCTCGAGCAGTACTTC. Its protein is CSATPGAPLEQYF.

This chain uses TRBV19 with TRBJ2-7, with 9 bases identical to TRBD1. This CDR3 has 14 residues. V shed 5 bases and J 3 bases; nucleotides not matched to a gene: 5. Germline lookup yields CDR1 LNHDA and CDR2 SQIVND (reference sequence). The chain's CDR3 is CASSAGQGYYEQYF. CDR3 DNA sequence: TGTGCCAGTAGTGCGGGACAGGGATACTACGAGCAGTACTTC.

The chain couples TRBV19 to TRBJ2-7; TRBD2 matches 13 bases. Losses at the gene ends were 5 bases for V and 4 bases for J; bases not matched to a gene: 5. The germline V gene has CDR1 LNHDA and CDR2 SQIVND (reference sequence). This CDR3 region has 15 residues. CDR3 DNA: TGTGCCAGTAGTGGAGGACTAGCGGGAGCTTACGAGCAGTACTTC. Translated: CASSGGLAGAYEQYF. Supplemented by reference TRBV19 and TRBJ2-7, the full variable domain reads DGGITQSPKYLFRKEGQNVTLSCEQNLNHDAMYWYRQDPGQGLRLIYYSQIVNDFQKGDIAEGYSVSREKKESFPLTVTSAQKNPTAFYLCASSGGLAGAYEQYFGPGTRLTVT.

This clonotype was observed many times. This CDR3 reads CASSPGGGGTDTQYF. CDR3 in DNA: TGTGCCAGCAGCCCTGGAGGGGGCGGTACAGATACGCAGTATTTT. The J gene is TRBJ2-3, the V gene TRBV4-2, with D tentatively TRBD1 (7 bases). This CDR3 has 15 residues. Trimming left V 4 bases short and J 3 bases short, with 14 bases between. Germline CDR1 is LGHNA and CDR2 is YNFKEQ.